What follows describes a single T cell receptor beta chain. Its antigen is still unknown. Trimming removed 3 bases from V and 3 bases from J, with 13 bases in between. Germline V gene sequence: CDR1 SGDLS, CDR2 YYNGEE. CDR3 size: 14 residues. Tumor samples were obtained before definitive surgery or chemotherapy. This sample stems from a study of high-grade serous ovarian cancer treatment subgroups. Background on the study: Each sample yielded on average roughly 8,200 unique TCR beta rearrangements from 11,000 to 15,000 reads. Overall study findings and caveats: Tumors within one patient showed repertoire similarity of about 0.095 to 0.85. Without spatial data, bulk sequencing limits insight into HGSC tumor diversity.

Produced via immunoSEQ multiplex PCR; TCRdb's table is partial and in-frame only. The table has about 16,000 clones, 73% seen once; the top ten hold over 4%. The chain employs TRBV9 and TRBJ2-7; D may correspond to TRBD1 or TRBD2 (6 bases each). The clonotype comes from a human donor with high-grade serous ovarian cancer. Sequences were obtained from tumor tissue. CDR3 DNA: TGTGCCAGCAGCGAGAGGGGGGCCAACTACGAGCAGTACTTC. Protein sequence: CASSERGANYEQYF.